The source of this T cell receptor beta chain is a study of shared clonotypes between healthy human individuals. The CDR3 loop spans 13 amino acids. V was trimmed by 2 bases and J by 5 bases, leaving 8 bases between them. Germline values: CDR1 SGHRS, CDR2 YFSETQ. Profiled with immunoSEQ multiplex PCR; TCRdb holds only in-frame clones, not every one. The sample includes some 1.5 million clones, roughly 98% seen only once; the top ten take about 0.4%. Study observations and caveats: With few donors, the genetic and exposure-history diversity represented was limited. Rarefaction curves obtained for sorted subsets showed sequencing incomplete despite large depth.

To note about this clone: Its antigen remains unidentified.

Material: naive CD4+ T cells sorted from blood. Subset denoted: CD45RA+ positively selected. The clonotype comes from a man aged 30 to 45 in good health. The rearrangement links TRBV5-1 to TRBJ2-1; D ambiguous. For the CDR3, the DNA is TGCGCCAGCAGCTTAGGCTACAACAATGAGCAGTTCTTC. It specifies CASSLGYNNEQFF.